This TCR beta chain was sequenced in a study of T cells after yellow fever vaccination. Each CDR3 protein is one row after TCRdb ran MiXCR on the 5' RACE reads. This repertoire shows about 320,000 distinct CDR3 sequences, around 7.3% found once; its top ten account for roughly a sixth. Study outcomes and limitations: Most primary-vaccination clones reappeared after the booster (around 95% CD4, roughly 88% CD8).

The CDR3 length is 15 residues. Trimming removed 3 bases from V and 5 bases from J; junction bases left unmatched: 6. Germline V gene sequence: CDR1 SGHRS, CDR2 YFSETQ. This clonotype has a count of ten or more. What it recognizes is unknown. This chain joins TRBV5-1 and TRBJ2-2; TRBD2 aligns across 8 bases. The TCR sequence derives from a man aged 18 to 29 who received the YFV17D yellow fever vaccine. This sample comprised PBMCs, obtained around 45 days after the first yellow fever vaccination. CDR3 in amino acids: CASSSERGRTGELFF. CDR3 bases: TGCGCCAGCAGCTCGGAGCGGGGGAGAACCGGGGAGCTGTTTTTT.